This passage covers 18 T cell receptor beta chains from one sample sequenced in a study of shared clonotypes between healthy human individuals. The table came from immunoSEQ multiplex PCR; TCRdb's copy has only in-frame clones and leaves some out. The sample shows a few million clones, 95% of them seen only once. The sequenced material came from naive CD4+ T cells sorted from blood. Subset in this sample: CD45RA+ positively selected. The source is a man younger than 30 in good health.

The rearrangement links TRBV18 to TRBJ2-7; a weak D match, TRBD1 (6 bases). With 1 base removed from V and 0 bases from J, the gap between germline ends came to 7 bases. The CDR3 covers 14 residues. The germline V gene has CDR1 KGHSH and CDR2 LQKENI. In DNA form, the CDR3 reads TGTGCCAGCTCACCACAGGACAGCTCCTACGAGCAGTACTTC. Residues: CASSPQDSSYEQYF. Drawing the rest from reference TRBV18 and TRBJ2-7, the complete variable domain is NAGVMQNPRHLVRRRGQEARLRCSPMKGHSHVYWYRQLPEEGLKFMVYLQKENIIDESGMPKERFSAEFPKEGPSILRIQQVVRGDSAAYFCASSPQDSSYEQYFGPGTRLTVT.

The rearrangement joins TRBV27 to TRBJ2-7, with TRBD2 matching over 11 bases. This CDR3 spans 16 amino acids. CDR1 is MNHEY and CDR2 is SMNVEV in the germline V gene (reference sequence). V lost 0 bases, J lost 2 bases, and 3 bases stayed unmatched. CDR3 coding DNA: TGTGCCAGCAGTTTATCGGGACTAGCGGCCACCTACGAGCAGTACTTC. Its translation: CASSLSGLAATYEQYF.

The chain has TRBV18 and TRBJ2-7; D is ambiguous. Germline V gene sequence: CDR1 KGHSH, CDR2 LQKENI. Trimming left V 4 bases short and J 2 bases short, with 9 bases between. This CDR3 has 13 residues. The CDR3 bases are TGTGCCAGCTCACGACCGCAACCCTACGAGCAGTACTTC. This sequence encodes CASSRPQPYEQYF.

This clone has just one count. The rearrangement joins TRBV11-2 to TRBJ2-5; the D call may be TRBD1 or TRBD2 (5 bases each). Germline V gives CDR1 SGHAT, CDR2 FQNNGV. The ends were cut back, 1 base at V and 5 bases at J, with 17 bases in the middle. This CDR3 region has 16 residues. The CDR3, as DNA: TGTGCCAGCAGCTTAGGCATTGGGACCCTCGTGGAGACCCAGTACTTC. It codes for CASSLGIGTLVETQYF.

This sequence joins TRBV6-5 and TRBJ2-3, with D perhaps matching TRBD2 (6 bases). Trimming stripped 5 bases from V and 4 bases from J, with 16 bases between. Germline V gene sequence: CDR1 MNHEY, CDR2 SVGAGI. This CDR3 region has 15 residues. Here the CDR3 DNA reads TGTGCCAGCAGTATCACGGGAGCGGTCGCAGATACGCAGTATTTT. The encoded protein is CASSITGAVADTQYF.

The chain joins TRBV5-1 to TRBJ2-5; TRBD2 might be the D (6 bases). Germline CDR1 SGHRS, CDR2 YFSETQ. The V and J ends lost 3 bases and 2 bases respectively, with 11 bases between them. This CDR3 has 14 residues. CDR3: CASSWEDSQETQYF. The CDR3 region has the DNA TGCGCCAGCAGCTGGGAGGACTCGCAAGAGACCCAGTACTTC.

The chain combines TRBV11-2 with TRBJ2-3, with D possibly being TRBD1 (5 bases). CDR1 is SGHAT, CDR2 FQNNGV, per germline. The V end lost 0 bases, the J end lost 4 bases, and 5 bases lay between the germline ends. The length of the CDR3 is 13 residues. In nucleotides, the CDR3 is TGTGCCAGCAGCTTAGAGGGGCCAGATACGCAGTATTTT. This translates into CASSLEGPDTQYF.

The CDR3 DNA is TGTGCCAGTAGCCACCCAGCGGGAAGCTCCTACAATGAGCAGTTCTTC. Its protein product is CASSHPAGSSYNEQFF. The rearrangement uses TRBV19 and TRBJ2-1; 7 bases match TRBD2. Trimming cost V 6 bases and J 0 bases; bases outside gene matches: 8. The germline gives CDR1 LNHDA, CDR2 SQIVND (reference sequence). This CDR3 region has 16 residues. Complete variable domain (other parts from reference TRBV19 and TRBJ2-1): DGGITQSPKYLFRKEGQNVTLSCEQNLNHDAMYWYRQDPGQGLRLIYYSQIVNDFQKGDIAEGYSVSREKKESFPLTVTSAQKNPTAFYLCASSHPAGSSYNEQFFGPGTRLTVL.

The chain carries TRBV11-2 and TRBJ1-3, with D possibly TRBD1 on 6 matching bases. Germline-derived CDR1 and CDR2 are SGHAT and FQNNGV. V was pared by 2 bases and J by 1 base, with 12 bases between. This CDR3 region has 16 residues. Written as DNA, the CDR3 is TGTGCCAGCAGCTTACCAGGGGAATGGTCTGGAAACACCATATATTTT. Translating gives CASSLPGEWSGNTIYF.

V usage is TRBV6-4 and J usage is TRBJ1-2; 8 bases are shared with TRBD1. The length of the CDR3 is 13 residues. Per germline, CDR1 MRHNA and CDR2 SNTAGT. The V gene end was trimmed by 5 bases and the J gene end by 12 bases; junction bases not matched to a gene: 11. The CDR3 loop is CASSQNRGGPNTF. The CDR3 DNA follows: TGTGCCAGCAGTCAAAACAGGGGGGGACCAAACACCTTC.

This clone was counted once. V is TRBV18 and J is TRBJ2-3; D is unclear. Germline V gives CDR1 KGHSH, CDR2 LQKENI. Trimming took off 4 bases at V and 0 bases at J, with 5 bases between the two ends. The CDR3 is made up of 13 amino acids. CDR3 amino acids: CASSLFSTDTQYF. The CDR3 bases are TGTGCCAGCTCACTTTTCAGCACAGATACGCAGTATTTT.

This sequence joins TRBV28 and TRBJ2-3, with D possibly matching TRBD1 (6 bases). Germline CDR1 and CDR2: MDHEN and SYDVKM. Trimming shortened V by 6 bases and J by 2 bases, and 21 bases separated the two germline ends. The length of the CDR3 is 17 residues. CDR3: CASRGNGGRLDTDTQYF. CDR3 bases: TGTGCCAGCAGAGGAAATGGGGGCCGCCTGGACACAGATACGCAGTATTTT.

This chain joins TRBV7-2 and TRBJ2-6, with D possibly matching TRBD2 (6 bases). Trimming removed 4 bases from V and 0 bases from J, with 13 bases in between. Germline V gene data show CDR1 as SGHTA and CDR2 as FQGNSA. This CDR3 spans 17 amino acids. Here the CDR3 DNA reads TGTGCCAGCAGCTCCGATAGCGGAAGCTCTGGGGCCAACGTCCTGACTTTC. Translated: CASSSDSGSSGANVLTF.

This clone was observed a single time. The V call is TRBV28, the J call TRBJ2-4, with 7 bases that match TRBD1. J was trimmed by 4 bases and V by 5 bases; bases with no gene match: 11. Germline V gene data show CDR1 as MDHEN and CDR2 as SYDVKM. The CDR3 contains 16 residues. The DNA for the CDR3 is TGTGCCAGCAGTCCCAGTAGACAGGGATTTAAAAACATTCAGTACTTC. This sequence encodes CASSPSRQGFKNIQYF.

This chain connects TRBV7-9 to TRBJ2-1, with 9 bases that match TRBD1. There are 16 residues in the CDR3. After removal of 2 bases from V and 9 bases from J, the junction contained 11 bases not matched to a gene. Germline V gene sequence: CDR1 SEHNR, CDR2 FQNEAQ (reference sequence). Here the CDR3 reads CASSLSPGQGTVEQFF. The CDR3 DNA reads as TGTGCCAGCAGCTTATCCCCGGGACAGGGTACGGTTGAGCAGTTCTTC.

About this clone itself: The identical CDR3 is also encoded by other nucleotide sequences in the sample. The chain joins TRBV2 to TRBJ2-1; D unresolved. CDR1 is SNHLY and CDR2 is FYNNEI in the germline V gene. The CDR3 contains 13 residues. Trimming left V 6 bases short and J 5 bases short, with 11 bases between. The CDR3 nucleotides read TGTGCCAGCAGCGTCGGACGGAACAATGAGCAGTTCTTC. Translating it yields CASSVGRNNEQFF.

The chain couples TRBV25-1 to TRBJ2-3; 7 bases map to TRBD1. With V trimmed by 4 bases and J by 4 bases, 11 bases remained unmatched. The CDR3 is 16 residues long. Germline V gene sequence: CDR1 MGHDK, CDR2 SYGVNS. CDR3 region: CASSVSTGILADTQYF. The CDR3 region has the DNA TGTGCCAGCAGTGTCTCGACAGGGATTTTGGCAGATACGCAGTATTTT.

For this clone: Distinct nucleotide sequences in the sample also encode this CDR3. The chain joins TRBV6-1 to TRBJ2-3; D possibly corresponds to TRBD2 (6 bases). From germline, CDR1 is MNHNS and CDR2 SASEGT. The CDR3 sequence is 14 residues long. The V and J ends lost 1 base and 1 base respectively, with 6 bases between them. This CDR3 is CASSEGGGTDTQYF. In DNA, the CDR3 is TGTGCCAGCAGTGAAGGGGGGGGCACAGATACGCAGTATTTT.